This T cell receptor beta chain was obtained from a study of T cell changes during pregnancy in multiple sclerosis. This CDR3 comprises 16 residues. Trimming pared 4 bases from V and 1 base from J, leaving 12 bases between. CDR1 and CDR2 (germline): SGHRS, YFSETQ. Method: immunoSEQ multiplex PCR; TCRdb's copy keeps in-frame clones and lacks some. The sample includes approximately 40,000 clones, roughly 96% of them seen just once. The receptor was isolated from a female donor with multiple sclerosis, enrolled in a pregnancy study. This sample comprised peripheral blood, obtained in the second trimester of pregnancy. This rearrangement joins TRBV5-1 to TRBJ2-6; D is perhaps TRBD1 (6 bases). The CDR3 loop is CASSGQLVSGANVLTF. The CDR3 DNA reads as TGCGCCAGCAGCGGACAGTTGGTATCTGGGGCCAACGTCCTGACTTTC. Looking up the rest from reference TRBV5-1 and TRBJ2-6 gives the full variable domain: KAGVTQTPRYLIKTRGQQVTLSCSPISGHRSVSWYQQTPGQGLQFLFEYFSETQRNKGNFPGRFSGRQFSNSRSEMNVSTLELGDSALYLCASSGQLVSGANVLTFGAGSRLTVL.